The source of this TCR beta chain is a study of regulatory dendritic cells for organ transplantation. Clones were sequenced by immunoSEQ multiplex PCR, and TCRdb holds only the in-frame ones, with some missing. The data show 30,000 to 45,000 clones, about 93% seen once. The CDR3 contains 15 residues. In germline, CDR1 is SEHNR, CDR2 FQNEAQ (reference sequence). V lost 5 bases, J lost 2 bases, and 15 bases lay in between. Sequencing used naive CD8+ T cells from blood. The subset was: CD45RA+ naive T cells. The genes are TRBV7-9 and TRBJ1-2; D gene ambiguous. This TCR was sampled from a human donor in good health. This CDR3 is CASSPVGLKNYGYTF. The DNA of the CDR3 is TGTGCCAGCAGCCCTGTGGGCCTTAAAAACTATGGCTACACCTTC.